The clone carrying this T cell receptor beta chain occurred a few times. This record comes from a study of human T cells and chemical hapten exposure. At the level of the study: The cohort included alopecia areata under or over 50% scalp, totalis and universalis.

The CDR3 covers 13 residues. V lost 1 base, J lost 3 bases, and 0 bases stayed unmatched. Stated time point: pre-sensitization, week 0. Stated treatment: therapeutic diphenylcyclopropenone sensitization with weekly scalp DPC. TCRdb passed the RACE reads through MiXCR, listing each CDR3 protein once. This table has around 330,000 distinct CDR3 sequences, 5.5% appearing once. The specimen was whole blood, collected in connection with sensitization to the hapten diphenylcyclopropenone (DPC). This sequence was found in a woman younger than 35 with alopecia areata. Some clones in this sample may be carry-over from other donors' samples. The rearrangement uses TRBV12-3 or TRBV12-4 and TRBJ2-7; 7 bases are shared with TRBD2. The CDR3 DNA reads as TGTGCCAGCAGTTTAGGGGAGGGCTACGAGCAGTACTTC. Its translation: CASSLGEGYEQYF.